These 4 T cell receptor beta chains were sequenced from one sample in a study of CD8+ T cells in alopecia areata (dated by TCRdb to the late 2010s). Receptor libraries were prepared by the immunoSEQ multiplex PCR assay. RNA was extracted from all samples and reverse transcribed into cDNA as template for TCR sequencing. The table comes from immuneACCESS by way of TCRdb, which keeps in-frame sequences with V and J called. Part of the clones is missing from these tables; in studies checked, under half for an unresolved V gene and the rest for unknown reasons. Recorded for this sample are 7,500 to 10,000 clones; 55% to 75% of them occurred a single time. Nearly 15% of the sample is in the top ten clones. Lesional scalp punch biopsies and peripheral blood were obtained from alopecia areata patients. Sequenced sample: skin. These receptors all come from a human donor with alopecia areata.

This chain uses TRBV7-2 with TRBJ2-2, with TRBD2 identical over 7 bases. J gave up 0 bases and V 2 bases, and 6 bases lay outside the gene matches. The CDR3 spans 17 residues. From germline, CDR1 is SGHTA and CDR2 FQGNSA. The CDR3 here is CASSLMALAANTGELFF. The CDR3 nucleotides are TGTGCCAGCAGCTTAATGGCGCTAGCGGCGAACACCGGGGAGCTGTTTTTT.

V gene TRBV2 combines with J gene TRBJ1-5; no clear D. Germline V gene lookup returns CDR1 SNHLY and CDR2 FYNNEI. V gave up 1 base and J gave up 0 bases, with 10 bases separating them. The CDR3 consists of 16 residues. Here the CDR3 reads CASSEGGSYSNQPQHF. CDR3 DNA sequence: TGTGCCAGCAGTGAAGGCGGGTCCTATAGCAATCAGCCCCAGCATTTT.

The rearrangement joins TRBV6-5 to TRBJ2-1; tentatively, D is TRBD1 or TRBD2 (5 bases each). Trimming removed 5 bases at V and 2 bases at J, with 13 bases between. CDR3 length: 15 residues. The germline CDR1 and CDR2 sequences are MNHEY and SVGAGI. CDR3 in DNA: TGTGCCAGCAGTGGCCGGGACCCAACCTACAATGAGCAGTTCTTC. As protein: CASSGRDPTYNEQFF.

The chain carries TRBV7-2 and TRBJ2-1, with D maybe TRBD2 (5 bases). Looked up from germline, CDR1 is SGHTA and CDR2 is FQGNSA. CDR3 length equals 13 residues. V lost 5 bases and J 6 bases, leaving 11 bases between the germline ends. The CDR3 loop is CASSAGGLNEQFF. DNA of the CDR3: TGTGCCAGCAGCGCAGGAGGACTCAATGAGCAGTTCTTC. The full variable domain, completed using reference TRBV7-2 and TRBJ2-1, is GAGVSQSPSNKVTEKGKDVELRCDPISGHTALYWYRQSLGQGLEFLIYFQGNSAPDKSGLPSDRFSAERTGGSVSTLTIQRTQQEDSAVYLCASSAGGLNEQFFGPGTRLTVL.